A selection of T cell receptor beta chains follows, all from one sample in a study of blood T cell repertoires in COVID-19. Produced via immunoSEQ multiplex PCR; TCRdb's table is partial and in-frame only. In the table there are over 250,000 clones, around 90% of which are singletons. Sequenced: peripheral blood. All receptors derive from a man aged 45-60 years with acute or convalescent COVID-19. Both conserved end residues are part of each CDR3. The D gene is left open where the match is weak. Size tells how often a clone was seen (once, few, many) or the class of an expanded clone, and some rows leave it out.

NA	TRBV24-1	TRBJ2-7	TRBD1	TGTGCCACCAGTGACCTACAGGGGGCCCTCTCCTACGAGCAGTACTTC	CATSDLQGALSYEQYF
NA	TRBV27	TRBJ1-5	TRBD1	TGTGCCAGCAGCAGGACAGGGTATGTAGGTCAGCCCCAGCATTTT	CASSRTGYVGQPQHF
NA	TRBV15	TRBJ2-2	NA	TGTGCCACCAGCAGAGACCCCGACACCGGGGAGCTGTTTTTT	CATSRDPDTGELFF
NA	TRBV5-1	TRBJ2-7	NA	TGCGCCAGCAGCGCCTCCCAGGGGAACGAGCAGTACTTC	CASSASQGNEQYF
NA	TRBV12-3/TRBV12-4	TRBJ1-5	NA	TGTGCCAGCAGTTTACTCGGCAATCAGCCCCAGCATTTT	CASSLLGNQPQHF
NA	TRBV4-1	TRBJ2-7	TRBD2	TGCGCCAGCAGCCAGAGTCGAGCGGGGGGCTACGAGCAGTACTTC	CASSQSRAGGYEQYF
NA	TRBV10-3	TRBJ1-1	TRBD1	TGTGCCATCAGCGCGACAGGGGGAGCAATGAACACTGAAGCTTTCTTT	CAISATGGAMNTEAFF
NA	TRBV4-1	TRBJ1-2	NA	TGCGCCAGCAGCCAAGATCCCACGGCCCTAGCTAACTATGGCTACACCTTC	CASSQDPTALANYGYTF
NA	TRBV7-6	TRBJ1-4	TRBD1	TGTGCCAGCAGCCCGACAGGGGAAGGGAGTAATGAAAAACTGTTTTTT	CASSPTGEGSNEKLFF
NA	TRBV10-3	TRBJ1-5	TRBD1	TGTGCCATCAGTGAGGACTCAGGGGGCTCTCAGCCCCAGCATTTT	CAISEDSGGSQPQHF
NA	TRBV21-1	TRBJ1-1	NA	TGTGCCAGCAGCAAAGCGGACAGGGAGGCACCGGTCACTGAAGCTTTCTTT	CASSKADREAPVTEAFF
NA	TRBV30	TRBJ2-7	NA	TGTGCCTGGAGCTCCATCGACAACTACGAGCAGTACTTC	CAWSSIDNYEQYF
NA	TRBV19	TRBJ2-1	NA	TGTGCCAGCGACTTGGGCGGGGGCCTCTCCTACAATGAGCAGTTCTTC	CASDLGGGLSYNEQFF
NA	TRBV19	TRBJ1-2	TRBD1	TGTGCCAGTTGGCGGACAGGGTTTGATGGCTACACCTTC	CASWRTGFDGYTF
NA	TRBV10-3	TRBJ1-2	NA	TGTGCCATCAGTGAACAACTTAGACTTTCGGGCTATGGCTACACCTTC	CAISEQLRLSGYGYTF
NA	TRBV6-5	TRBJ2-2	NA	TGTGCCAGCAGTTACGGACTGAACACCGGGGAGCTGTTTTTT	CASSYGLNTGELFF
NA	TRBV12-3/TRBV12-4	TRBJ1-2	TRBD1	TGTGCCAGCAGTCCCACAGGGGGCGGCGCCTACACCTTC	CASSPTGGGAYTF
NA	TRBV3-1/TRBV3-2	TRBJ2-5	TRBD2	TGTGCCAGCAGCCACGGACTAGCGGGGGGGCAGGAGACCCAGTACTTC	CASSHGLAGGQETQYF
once	TRBV27	TRBJ2-2	TRBD1	TGTGCCAGCCGGTTTACACAGGGGGCTCGTACCGGGGAGCTGTTTTTT	CASRFTQGARTGELFF
NA	TRBV10-3	TRBJ1-1	NA	TGTGCCATCAGTGTACCGGGTTACACTGAAGCTTTCTTT	CAISVPGYTEAFF
once	TRBV5-1	TRBJ2-1	TRBD2	TGCGCCAGCAGGTCAGCGGGGGGCCCCGGTGAGCAGTTCTTC	CASRSAGGPGEQFF
NA	TRBV10-3	TRBJ2-2	NA	TGTGCCACCTACCGGTTGGAAGGAGCCACCGGGGAGCTGTTTTTT	CATYRLEGATGELFF
NA	TRBV9	TRBJ2-7	NA	TGTGCCAGCAGCGTATCAGGGGAATGGGGGACCTACGAGCAGTACTTC	CASSVSGEWGTYEQYF
NA	TRBV24-1	TRBJ2-1	TRBD1	TGTGCCACCAGCGGGGACAGGGCGAATGAGCAGTTCTTC	CATSGDRANEQFF
once	TRBV28	TRBJ2-3	NA	TGTGCCAGCAGTTTGGCCACAGATACGCAGTATTTT	CASSLATDTQYF
NA	TRBV18	TRBJ1-4	NA	TGTGCCAGCTCACCGGACCGGACGGGGGAAAAACTGTTTTTT	CASSPDRTGEKLFF
few	TRBV19	TRBJ2-1	NA	TGTGCCAGTAGTATTTGGCAGGACTCCTACAATGAGCAGTTCTTC	CASSIWQDSYNEQFF
NA	TRBV24-1	TRBJ1-1	TRBD1	TGTGCCACCAGTGACCCAGGGGGGCTAGCCACTGAAGCTTTCTTT	CATSDPGGLATEAFF
NA	TRBV11-2	TRBJ1-2	NA	TGTGCCAGCAGCCCCTCCCTTCAGGGGATCTATGGCTACACCTTC	CASSPSLQGIYGYTF
once	TRBV19	TRBJ1-6	TRBD1	TGTGCCAGTAGTCCCTGGACAGGGGGAAATTCACCCCTCCACTTT	CASSPWTGGNSPLHF
once	TRBV5-8	TRBJ1-5	NA	TGTGCCAGCAGTCAACTACCGGGACATCCTAGCAATCAGCCCCAGCATTTT	CASSQLPGHPSNQPQHF
NA	TRBV6-6	TRBJ2-5	NA	TGTGCCAGCAGTTATTCTCCGGGGGAGACCCAGTACTTC	CASSYSPGETQYF
NA	TRBV4-2	TRBJ1-1	NA	TGTGCCAGCAGCCTCGACAGCCTGGAGGCTTTCTTT	CASSLDSLEAFF
NA	TRBV11-2	TRBJ1-2	NA	TGTGCCAGCAGCCCCTCCGCCGGGACATATTATGGCTACACCTTC	CASSPSAGTYYGYTF
NA	TRBV5-8	TRBJ1-5	NA	TGTGCCAGCAGCTTGGCGTGGGGGGGAGGCAATCAGCCCCAGCATTTT	CASSLAWGGGNQPQHF
few	TRBV9	TRBJ1-5	NA	TGTGCCAGCAGCGTAGCTGGGGAAGGAGGGCAGCCCCAGCATTTT	CASSVAGEGGQPQHF
NA	TRBV9	TRBJ2-2	TRBD2	TGTGCCAGCAGCGTAGCTAGCGGGGGGAACGGGGAGCTGTTTTTT	CASSVASGGNGELFF
few	TRBV6-5	TRBJ1-5	NA	TGTGCCAGCAGTTACGAGTTAAATCAGCCCCAGCATTTT	CASSYELNQPQHF
once	TRBV10-3	TRBJ2-7	NA	TGTGCCATCGCGCCCTTAAACTCCTACGAGCAGTACTTC	CAIAPLNSYEQYF
NA	TRBV7-2	TRBJ2-3	NA	TGTGCCAGCAGGAATACACTAGCCGCTGATACGCAGTATTTT	CASRNTLAADTQYF
NA	TRBV10-3	TRBJ2-6	NA	TGTGCCATCAGGAAAGACAGAGACTCTGGGGCCAACGTCCTGACTTTC	CAIRKDRDSGANVLTF
NA	TRBV5-1	TRBJ1-2	NA	TGCGCCAGCAGCTTTACAGGGATAATTAGCCATGGCTACACCTTC	CASSFTGIISHGYTF
NA	TRBV5-4	TRBJ2-7	TRBD2	TGTGCCAGCAGCTTACCTGGAAGTAGCGGGGGGGCTTTCTACGAGCAGTACTTC	CASSLPGSSGGAFYEQYF
NA	TRBV7-3	TRBJ2-1	TRBD2	TGTGCCAGCAGGTCGGGACTAGCGGGCGATGAGCAGTTCTTC	CASRSGLAGDEQFF
NA	TRBV19	TRBJ2-1	TRBD2	TGTGCCAGTAGTATAGATCACGGGGGGGGACCCTACAATGAGCAGTTCTTC	CASSIDHGGGPYNEQFF
NA	TRBV7-9	TRBJ1-1	TRBD1	TGTGCCAGCAGCCCCCCTTTTTTAGACAGGGGGAAGTTCAACACTGAAGCTTTCTTT	CASSPPFLDRGKFNTEAFF
once	TRBV29-1	TRBJ2-5	NA	TGCAGCGTTGAACTAGGAGGGGAGACCCAGTACTTC	CSVELGGETQYF
NA	TRBV7-2	TRBJ2-7	NA	TGTGCCAGCAGCTTAGTAAAGGGGATCTACGAGCAGTACTTC	CASSLVKGIYEQYF
NA	TRBV5-1	TRBJ2-3	NA	TGCGCCAGCAGCTTGGGGGAGATCGCAGATACGCAGTATTTT	CASSLGEIADTQYF
NA	TRBV5-8	TRBJ1-2	NA	TGTGCCAGCAGCTTCGCGGGGTTAAACTATGGCTACACCTTC	CASSFAGLNYGYTF
NA	TRBV6-6	TRBJ1-5	NA	TGTGCCAGCAGTTACATAGGGGAAGGGTCCCAGCATTTT	CASSYIGEGSQHF
NA	TRBV2	TRBJ1-1	TRBD1	TGTGCCAGCAGTGAACAGGGGGCGCGGACTGAAGCTTTCTTT	CASSEQGARTEAFF
NA	TRBV4-1	TRBJ1-1	NA	TGCGCCAGCAGCCAAGATCGTACCAGGGTGAAAAAGAACACTGAAGCTTTCTTT	CASSQDRTRVKKNTEAFF
once	TRBV20-1	TRBJ1-5	TRBD1	TGCAGTGCTAGTCAGGGACAGGGGCCTAGGGGGGGCAATCAGCCCCAGCATTTT	CSASQGQGPRGGNQPQHF
once	TRBV6-5	TRBJ1-1	NA	TGTGCCAGCAGTTACGACACCCGAAGAGCAAACACTGAAGCTTTCTTT	CASSYDTRRANTEAFF